One T cell receptor (beta chain) is described in this entry. This sample includes further DNA sequences coding for the same CDR3. The data belong to a study of blood T cell repertoires in COVID-19. Study details: In each case, the material was cDNA or gDNA derived from T cells, B-cell-depleted T cells, or PBMCs.

Germline lookup yields CDR1 DFQATT and CDR2 SNEGSKA (reference sequence). V was pared by 3 bases and J by 4 bases, with 3 bases between. This CDR3 has 10 residues. Study processing details: Reference gene primer amplification in the assay estimated nucleated cell counts. Method: immunoSEQ multiplex PCR; TCRdb's copy keeps in-frame clones and lacks some. V, J and clone size derive from that table, while D and trimming were established from the DNA sequence. This table holds about 120,000 clones, about four fifths found once. The sequence was collected from a human donor in a cohort sampled during active COVID-19. The sample taken for sequencing was peripheral blood. This chain links TRBV20-1 with TRBJ2-5; D is undetermined. The chain's CDR3 is CSARRETQYF. As DNA, the CDR3 is TGCAGTGCTAGGAGAGAGACCCAGTACTTC.